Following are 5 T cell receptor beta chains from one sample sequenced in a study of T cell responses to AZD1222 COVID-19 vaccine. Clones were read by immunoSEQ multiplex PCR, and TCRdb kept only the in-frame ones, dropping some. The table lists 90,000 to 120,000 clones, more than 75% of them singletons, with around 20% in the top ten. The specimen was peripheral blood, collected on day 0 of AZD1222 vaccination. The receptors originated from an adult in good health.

The CDR3 nucleotides are TGTGCCAGCAGCGTCCGGGACAGCTACACTGAAGCTTTCTTT. Its translation: CASSVRDSYTEAFF. The chain employs TRBV9 and TRBJ1-1, with 7 bases aligning to TRBD1. Germline CDR1 reads SGDLS; CDR2 reads YYNGEE. V lost 2 bases, J lost 3 bases, and 4 bases stayed unmatched. This CDR3 is built from 14 residues. Together with reference TRBV9 and TRBJ1-1, the CDR3 gives the full variable domain: DSGVTQTPKHLITATGQRVTLRCSPRSGDLSVYWYQQSLDQGLQFLIQYYNGEERAKGNILERFSAQQFPDLHSELNLSSLELGDSALYFCASSVRDSYTEAFFGQGTRLTVV.

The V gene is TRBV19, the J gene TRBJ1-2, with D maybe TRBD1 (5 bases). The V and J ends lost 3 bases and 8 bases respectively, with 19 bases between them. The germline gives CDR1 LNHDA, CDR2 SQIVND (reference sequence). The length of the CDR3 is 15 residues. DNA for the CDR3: TGTGCCAGTAGTATCACCAACGAGGGGACGGAAGGCTACACCTTC. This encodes CASSITNEGTEGYTF.

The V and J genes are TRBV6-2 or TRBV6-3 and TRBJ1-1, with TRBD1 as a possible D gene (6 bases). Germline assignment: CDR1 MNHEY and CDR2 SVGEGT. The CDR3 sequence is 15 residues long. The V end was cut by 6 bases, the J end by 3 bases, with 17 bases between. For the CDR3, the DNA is TGTGCCAGCAGACCTATACAGGGTTTTGACACTGAAGCTTTCTTT. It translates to CASRPIQGFDTEAFF.

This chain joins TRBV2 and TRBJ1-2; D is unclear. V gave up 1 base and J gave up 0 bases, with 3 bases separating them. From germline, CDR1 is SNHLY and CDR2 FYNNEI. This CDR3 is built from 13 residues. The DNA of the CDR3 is TGTGCCAGCAGTGAAGGAGCTAACTATGGCTACACCTTC. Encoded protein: CASSEGANYGYTF. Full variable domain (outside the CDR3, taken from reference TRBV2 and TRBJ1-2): EPEVTQTPSHQVTQMGQEVILRCVPISNHLYFYWYRQILGQKVEFLVSFYNNEISEKSEIFDDQFSVERPDGSNFTLKIRSTKLEDSAMYFCASSEGANYGYTFGSGTRLTVV.

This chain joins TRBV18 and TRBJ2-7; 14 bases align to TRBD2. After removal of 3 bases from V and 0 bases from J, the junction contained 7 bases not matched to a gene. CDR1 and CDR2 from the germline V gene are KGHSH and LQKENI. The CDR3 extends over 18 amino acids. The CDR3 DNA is TGTGCCAGCTCACCGACTAGCGGGGGGGCCATCAACTCCTACGAGCAGTACTTC. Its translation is CASSPTSGGAINSYEQYF.